The 14 T cell receptor beta chains below were found in one sample sequenced in a study of cytomegalovirus exposure and HLA in healthy donors. 60 Vbeta and 13 Jbeta primers were used in PCR. This table comes from immunoSEQ multiplex PCR, and its TCRdb copy is limited to in-frame clones, with some not included. The sample spans around 210,000 clones; the ten largest clones claim roughly 1.2%. Sample: PBMCs. All receptors derive from a girl aged 2 to 9 in good health and CMV-seropositive.

The J gene is TRBJ2-2, the V gene TRBV5-1, with a tentative D call TRBD2 (5 bases). This CDR3 contains 13 residues. Trimming cost V 4 bases and J 1 base, with 5 bases left between them. Germline V gene data show CDR1 as SGHRS and CDR2 as YFSETQ. The CDR3 DNA follows: TGCGCCAGCAGCAGCGGGAACACCGGGGAGCTGTTTTTT. It encodes CASSSGNTGELFF.

The chain is built from TRBV11-2 and TRBJ2-3; 9 bases are a match to TRBD1. This CDR3 region has 15 residues. Germline trimming cut 5 bases from V and 1 base from J; bases unmatched to any gene: 4. Germline V gene sequence: CDR1 SGHAT, CDR2 FQNNGV. Here the CDR3 DNA reads TGTGCCAGCAGCGCGGGACAGGGAGGCACAGATACGCAGTATTTT. It translates to CASSAGQGGTDTQYF.

This chain connects TRBV28 to TRBJ2-3, with D perhaps TRBD2 (5 bases). CDR3 size: 14 residues. CDR1 is MDHEN and CDR2 is SYDVKM in the germline V gene. V dropped 3 bases and J dropped 11 bases, with 18 bases sitting between them. The DNA of the CDR3 is TGTGCCAGCAGTTTCTCCACTAGATTGGATGGGCAGTATTTT. Amino acids: CASSFSTRLDGQYF.

This sequence joins TRBV5-1 and TRBJ1-2; 8 positions match TRBD1. CDR1 is SGHRS and CDR2 is YFSETQ in the germline V gene. The CDR3 has 15 amino acids. V was clipped by 4 bases and J by 3 bases; unmatched bases: 8. CDR3 region: CASSLTDRAHYGYTF. The CDR3 DNA is TGCGCCAGCAGCCTGACGGACAGGGCTCACTATGGCTACACCTTC. The complete variable domain, with remaining parts taken from reference TRBV5-1 and TRBJ1-2, reads KAGVTQTPRYLIKTRGQQVTLSCSPISGHRSVSWYQQTPGQGLQFLFEYFSETQRNKGNFPGRFSGRQFSNSRSEMNVSTLELGDSALYLCASSLTDRAHYGYTFGSGTRLTVV.

The J gene is TRBJ1-1, the V gene TRBV5-6; unclear D gene. This CDR3 comprises 13 residues. V gave up 7 bases and J gave up 1 base, with 11 bases separating them. Germline CDR1 reads SGHDT; CDR2 reads YYEEEE. The CDR3: CASQRGPNTEAFF. The CDR3 nucleotides read TGTGCCAGCCAGCGTGGTCCGAACACTGAAGCTTTCTTT.

V and J are TRBV7-6 and TRBJ1-3; no clear D. With 2 bases removed from V and 0 bases from J, the gap between germline ends came to 11 bases. Germline V gene data show CDR1 as SGHVS and CDR2 as FNYEAQ. The CDR3 runs 16 residues. CDR3 in DNA: TGTGCCAGCAGCTTACTCACTCGACTCTCTGGAAACACCATATATTTT. Translated, it gives CASSLLTRLSGNTIYF.

The V gene is TRBV28, the J gene TRBJ2-7; weak D call: TRBD1 (6 bases). Germline V gene data show CDR1 as MDHEN and CDR2 as SYDVKM. V shed 3 bases and J shed 1 base, with 13 bases lying between them. This CDR3 has 15 residues. In DNA form, the CDR3 reads TGTGCCAGCAGTTTTCCCCTAGGGGGTTCCTACGAGCAGTACTTC. It is translated as CASSFPLGGSYEQYF. Together with reference TRBV28 and TRBJ2-7, the CDR3 gives the full variable domain: DVKVTQSSRYLVKRTGEKVFLECVQDMDHENMFWYRQDPGLGLRLIYFSYDVKMKEKGDIPEGYSVSREKKERFSLILESASTNQTSMYLCASSFPLGGSYEQYFGPGTRLTVT.

CDR3 in amino acids: CSAYGESQHF. As DNA, the CDR3 is TGCAGTGCCTACGGAGAGTCCCAGCATTTT. The chain joins TRBV20-1 to TRBJ1-5; D uncertain. The V and J ends lost 6 bases and 11 bases respectively, with 11 bases between them. CDR1 and CDR2 (germline): DFQATT, SNEGSKA (reference sequence). The CDR3 is made up of 10 amino acids.

The rearrangement links TRBV27 to TRBJ2-2; 8 bases align to TRBD1. Germline CDR1 MNHEY, CDR2 SMNVEV (reference sequence). V dropped 3 bases and J dropped 5; count of bases not matched to a gene: 5. The CDR3 has 15 residues. DNA of the CDR3: TGTGCCAGCAGTTTGACAGGGGTCCCAACCGGGGAGCTGTTTTTT. Translating it yields CASSLTGVPTGELFF.

This rearrangement joins TRBV7-3 to TRBJ2-3; 11 nucleotides align to TRBD2. This CDR3 has 16 amino acids. V was pared by 5 bases and J by 4 bases, with 8 bases of the junction left unmatched. Germline CDR1 is SGHTA and CDR2 is FQGTGA. The CDR3 nucleotides read TGTGCCAGCAGCCCCCTTTTAGCGGGAGGGCCAGATACGCAGTATTTT. It encodes CASSPLLAGGPDTQYF.

The chain recombines TRBV11-2 with TRBJ2-7, with 7 bases lining up with TRBD2. With V trimmed by 5 bases and J by 6 bases, 16 bases remained unmatched. There are 16 residues in the CDR3. CDR1 and CDR2 (germline): SGHAT, FQNNGV. The DNA for the CDR3 is TGTGCCAGCAGCCCCTTACTCGGGGGGTTTAAGAGCGAGCAGTACTTC. Translated: CASSPLLGGFKSEQYF.

In DNA, the CDR3 is TGTGCCAGCAGCTTTGGGCAGGGGGCGTATCAACAGTACTTC. It is translated as CASSFGQGAYQQYF. The chain carries TRBV11-2 and TRBJ2-7, with 8 positions matching TRBD1. V trimming: 3 bases; J trimming: 10 bases; junction bases outside the gene matches: 11. CDR3 size: 14 residues. In germline, CDR1 is SGHAT, CDR2 FQNNGV.

The V gene is TRBV28, the J gene TRBJ2-7; D is unclear. Germline values: CDR1 MDHEN, CDR2 SYDVKM. This CDR3 spans 14 amino acids. Trimming shortened V by 2 bases and J by 0 bases, and 8 bases separated the two germline ends. The CDR3 loop is CASSLHFGSYEQYF. The CDR3 DNA sequence: TGTGCCAGCAGTTTACATTTCGGCTCCTACGAGCAGTACTTC.

The V and J genes are TRBV19 and TRBJ1-5, with TRBD1 identical over 7 bases. CDR1 and CDR2 from the germline V gene are LNHDA and SQIVND (reference sequence). CDR3 size: 13 residues. The V gene end was trimmed by 9 bases and the J gene end by 3 bases; junction bases not matched to a gene: 5. The CDR3 nucleotides are TGTGCCAGCCTCGGGACAGACAATCAGCCCCAGCATTTT. This codes for CASLGTDNQPQHF.